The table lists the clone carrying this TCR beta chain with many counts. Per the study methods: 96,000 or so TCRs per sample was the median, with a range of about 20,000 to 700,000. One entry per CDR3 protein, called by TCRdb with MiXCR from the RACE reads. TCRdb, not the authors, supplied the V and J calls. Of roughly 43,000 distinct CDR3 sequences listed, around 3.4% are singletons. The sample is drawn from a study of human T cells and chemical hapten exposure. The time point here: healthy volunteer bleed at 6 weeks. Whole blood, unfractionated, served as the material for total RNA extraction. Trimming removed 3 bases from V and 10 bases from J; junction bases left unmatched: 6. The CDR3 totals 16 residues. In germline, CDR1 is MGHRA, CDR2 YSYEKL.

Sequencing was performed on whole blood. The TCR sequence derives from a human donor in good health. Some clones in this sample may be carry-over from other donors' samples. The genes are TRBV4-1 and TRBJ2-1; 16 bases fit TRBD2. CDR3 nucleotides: TGCGCCAGCAGCCACCCCGGGACTAGCGGGAGGGGGGAGCAGTTCTTC. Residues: CASSHPGTSGRGEQFF.